These 19 T cell receptor beta chains originate from one sample sequenced in a study of cytomegalovirus exposure and HLA in healthy donors. The PCR contained 60 Vbeta and 13 Jbeta primers. Measured with immunoSEQ multiplex PCR; TCRdb has only the in-frame clones, and not every one. The sample holds 150,000 to 200,000 clones, 65% to 70% seen once. Material: PBMCs. All receptors derive from a man aged 25-45 years in good health and CMV-seropositive.

This clone was recorded only once. This chain joins TRBV7-6 and TRBJ2-7; D might be TRBD2 (6 bases). Germline V lookup: CDR1 SGHVS, CDR2 FNYEAQ. CDR3 length equals 14 residues. The germline V and J ends were trimmed by 5 bases and 7 bases, with 18 bases remaining between them. This CDR3 reads CASSTGVMGGEQYF. The CDR3 coding sequence is TGTGCCAGCAGCACCGGGGTCATGGGGGGAGAGCAGTACTTC. Drawing the rest from reference TRBV7-6 and TRBJ2-7, the complete variable domain is GAGVSQSPRYKVTKRGQDVALRCDPISGHVSLYWYRQALGQGPEFLTYFNYEAQQDKSGLPNDRFSAERPEGSISTLTIQRTEQRDSAMYRCASSTGVMGGEQYFGPGTRLTVT.

The DNA of the CDR3 is TGTGCCAGCAGTGGAACTAGCGCCAGCTCCTACAATGAGCAGTTCTTC. Translating it yields CASSGTSASSYNEQFF. The chain recombines TRBV27 with TRBJ2-1; 7 positions agree with TRBD2. The CDR3 length is 16 residues. CDR1 is MNHEY and CDR2 is SMNVEV in the germline V gene (reference sequence). The junction had 7 bases not matched to a gene; V was cut back by 5 bases and J by 0 bases.

About this clone: At one end, the junction sequence differs from germline, possibly due to a read error. The rearrangement uses TRBV7-9 and TRBJ2-7; possibly TRBD2 for D (6 bases). The germline V gene encodes CDR1 SEHNR and CDR2 FQNEAQ (reference sequence). The CDR3 extends over 14 amino acids. The CDR3 sequence: CSSSTGLLPYEQYF. DNA for the CDR3: TGTTCCAGCAGCACGGGACTCCTTCCCTACGAGCAGTACTTC.

The V call is TRBV19, the J call TRBJ2-1; 11 nucleotides align to TRBD2. The V and J ends lost 4 bases and 6 bases, in that order; junction bases with no gene match: 11. From germline, CDR1 is LNHDA and CDR2 SQIVND (reference sequence). The CDR3 consists of 17 residues. The CDR3 loop reads CASSRGVLAGVRNEQFF. CDR3 in DNA: TGTGCCAGTAGTAGGGGTGTACTAGCGGGAGTACGCAATGAGCAGTTCTTC.

The count of this clone is one. This rearrangement joins TRBV6-5 to TRBJ2-7; D is possibly TRBD1 (6 bases). Germline CDR1 is MNHEY and CDR2 is SVGAGI. The CDR3 extends over 16 amino acids. Trimming took off 2 bases at V and 2 bases at J, with 16 bases between the two ends. CDR3 sequence: CASSYAEDSPTYEQYF. DNA for the CDR3: TGTGCCAGCAGTTACGCCGAGGACAGTCCGACCTACGAGCAGTACTTC.

The chain uses TRBV11-2 and TRBJ2-3; D is perhaps TRBD2 (5 bases). V was clipped by 0 bases and J by 6 bases, with 7 bases between them. Germline-derived CDR1 and CDR2 are SGHAT and FQNNGV. There are 13 residues in the CDR3. CDR3 DNA sequence: TGTGCCAGCAGCTTAGAGGGAGAGGATACGCAGTATTTT. Its protein product is CASSLEGEDTQYF.

The rearrangement joins TRBV5-1 to TRBJ2-7; possibly TRBD2 for D (6 bases). CDR3 length: 13 amino acids. Per the germline V gene, CDR1 is SGHRS and CDR2 is YFSETQ. V was cut by 4 bases and J by 6 bases, with 14 bases left in between. This CDR3 reads CASSTATSPEQYF. In nucleotides, the CDR3 is TGCGCCAGCAGCACGGCGACTAGTCCCGAGCAGTACTTC. Full variable domain (remainder filled in from reference TRBV5-1 and TRBJ2-7): KAGVTQTPRYLIKTRGQQVTLSCSPISGHRSVSWYQQTPGQGLQFLFEYFSETQRNKGNFPGRFSGRQFSNSRSEMNVSTLELGDSALYLCASSTATSPEQYFGPGTRLTVT.

The chain carries TRBV2 and TRBJ1-5; a weak D match, TRBD1 (5 bases). Germline CDR1 SNHLY, CDR2 FYNNEI. V was cut by 10 bases and J by 4 bases, with 17 bases left in between. CDR3 length: 14 amino acids. In DNA form, the CDR3 reads TGTGCCACCTCAGGGAGGGCGCGGAATCAGCCCCAGCATTTT. The encoded protein is CATSGRARNQPQHF.

This chain uses TRBV4-1 with TRBJ2-1; 7 bases agree with TRBD2. Germline V CDR1 and CDR2: MGHRA, YSYEKL. J was trimmed by 6 bases and V by 0 bases; bases with no gene match: 5. The CDR3 extends over 15 amino acids. The chain's CDR3 is CASSQDRGSFNEQFF. CDR3 nucleotide sequence: TGCGCCAGCAGCCAAGACCGCGGGAGTTTCAATGAGCAGTTCTTC.

There are a few counts of this clone. One end of the junction fails to match germline, which may point to a read error. This chain joins TRBV7-7 and TRBJ2-7, with D uncertain. The CDR3 totals 15 residues. Germline assignment: CDR1 SSHAT and CDR2 FNYEAQ (reference sequence). The CDR3 reads CASSLDEHPGYEQYF. CDR3 nucleotides: TGTGCTAGCAGCTTAGATGAGCACCCAGGATACGAGCAGTACTTC.

This chain uses TRBV6-6 with TRBJ1-1; tentatively, D is TRBD1 (6 bases). With 4 bases removed from V and 5 bases from J, the gap between germline ends came to 11 bases. The CDR3 is 13 residues long. Germline-derived CDR1 and CDR2 are MNHNY and SVGAGI (reference sequence). CDR3 bases: TGTGCCAGCAGTTCGACACAGGGAACTGAAGCTTTCTTT. Protein: CASSSTQGTEAFF.

This clone was detected once. This chain links TRBV7-3 with TRBJ2-7, with D possibly matching TRBD1 (5 bases). The CDR3 extends over 15 amino acids. V dropped 4 bases and J dropped 0 bases, with 13 bases sitting between them. Germline V CDR1 and CDR2: SGHTA, FQGTGA. CDR3 region: CASSSYDRSSYEQYF. The CDR3 DNA follows: TGTGCCAGCAGCTCCTACGACAGAAGCTCCTACGAGCAGTACTTC.

The chain couples TRBV30 to TRBJ2-7; possible D gene TRBD1, 5 bases. V was pared by 3 bases and J by 6 bases, with 18 bases between. The CDR3 consists of 14 residues. Germline CDR1 reads GTSNPN; CDR2 reads SVGIG (reference sequence). CDR3 sequence: CAWRYPRDTSEQYF. The CDR3 nucleotides read TGTGCCTGGAGGTACCCCAGGGATACGAGCGAGCAGTACTTC.

V usage is TRBV5-1 and J usage is TRBJ1-3; D ambiguous. V was cut by 0 bases and J by 4 bases, with 8 bases left in between. Germline lookup yields CDR1 SGHRS and CDR2 YFSETQ. This CDR3 is built from 14 residues. Written as DNA, the CDR3 is TGCGCCAGCAGCTTGGAGGTGGGCGGAAACACCATATATTTT. This codes for CASSLEVGGNTIYF.

This clone showed up many times. The rearrangement joins TRBV27 to TRBJ1-4; a weak D match, TRBD1 (5 bases). The CDR3 consists of 14 residues. Per germline, CDR1 MNHEY and CDR2 SMNVEV (reference sequence). Trimming pared 0 bases from V and 4 bases from J, leaving 6 bases between. CDR3 DNA: TGTGCCAGCAGTTTATCCGGACATAATGAAAAACTGTTTTTT. Protein sequence: CASSLSGHNEKLFF.

This clone has only a few counts. The chain is built from TRBV7-6 and TRBJ1-2, with TRBD1 matching over 9 bases. The trim removed 5 bases at V and 2 bases at J, leaving 9 bases unmatched. This CDR3 contains 16 residues. Germline lookup yields CDR1 SGHVS and CDR2 FNYEAQ. CDR3 amino acids: CASSQTRDRVNYGYTF. The CDR3 region has the DNA TGTGCCAGCAGCCAAACCAGGGACAGGGTAAACTATGGCTACACCTTC.

The chain joins TRBV10-3 to TRBJ1-4; 11 positions agree with TRBD1. Germline CDR1 and CDR2: ENHRY and SYGVKD. V was clipped by 2 bases and J by 13 bases; unmatched bases: 6. The CDR3 covers 14 residues. CDR3 amino acids: CAISEGQGAPGLFF. The CDR3 coding sequence is TGTGCCATCAGTGAGGGACAGGGGGCGCCGGGACTGTTTTTT.

This clone was seen just once. Other nucleotide sequences in the sample specify the same CDR3. The chain employs TRBV28 and TRBJ1-4; D not resolved. Trimming shortened V by 6 bases and J by 5 bases, and 13 bases separated the two germline ends. The CDR3 loop spans 14 amino acids. Looked up from germline, CDR1 is MDHEN and CDR2 is SYDVKM. The CDR3 DNA reads TGTGCCAGCAGCATTTCGCAGGCCAATGAAAAACTGTTTTTT. Translated: CASSISQANEKLFF.

This clone was seen a few times. The chain uses TRBV5-4 and TRBJ1-1; D ambiguous. Germline V gives CDR1 SGHNT, CDR2 YYREEE (reference sequence). V was pared by 0 bases and J by 0 bases, with 6 bases between. The length of the CDR3 is 14 residues. CDR3 sequence (DNA): TGTGCCAGCAGCTTGGGAAGCATGAACACTGAAGCTTTCTTT. This sequence encodes CASSLGSMNTEAFF.